Listed below are T cell receptor beta chains from one sample, sequenced in a study of shared clonotypes between healthy human individuals. The assay was immunoSEQ multiplex PCR, and TCRdb's table has in-frame clones only and misses some. This table has about 2,100,000 clones, around 93% appearing once. Sequenced material: naive CD8+ T cells from PBMCs. These receptors came from a man younger than 35 in good health. Some clones in this sample may be carry-over from other donors' samples. Both conserved end residues are part of each CDR3. D genes are given only for firm matches. Size is omitted from some rows. Given values are once, few, many or a class for expanded clones.

cdr3_nt cdr3_aa clone_size d_call j_call v_call
TGTGCTTACAGGGACAGGGGGCCTTACGAGCAGTACTTC CAYRDRGPYEQYF NA TRBD1 TRBJ2-7 TRBV30
TGTGCCATCAGTGAGTCGAGGCCGGTTGGCTTCCTGAACACTGAAGCTTTCTTT CAISESRPVGFLNTEAFF NA NA TRBJ1-1 TRBV10-3
TGTGCCAGCAGCTTCACGGCCAATCAGCCCCAGCATTTT CASSFTANQPQHF NA NA TRBJ1-5 TRBV5-5
TGTGCCAGCAGTTTAGCGCCCGAGGGCACCGGGGAGCTGTTTTTT CASSLAPEGTGELFF NA NA TRBJ2-2 TRBV27
TGTGCCAGCAGTAAAGCGCCGACAGGGGAAGGCTCCTACGAGCAGTACTTC CASSKAPTGEGSYEQYF NA TRBD1 TRBJ2-7 TRBV28
TGTGCCAGCAGCATACCAGGACAGGTCGAGGAGTACTTC CASSIPGQVEEYF NA TRBD1 TRBJ2-4 TRBV5-4
TGTGCCAGCAGCTTCGCCACCCTTCAGGGGCGCGGGACTGAAGCTTTCTTT CASSFATLQGRGTEAFF NA NA TRBJ1-1 TRBV28
TGTGCCAGCAGACCAGAAGTCGGTGGCTCTACGCAGTATTTT CASRPEVGGSTQYF NA NA TRBJ2-3 TRBV27
TGTGCCAGCAGTTACAGGGACAATAATTCACCCCTCCACTTT CASSYRDNNSPLHF NA NA TRBJ1-6 TRBV6-6
TGCAGTGCCCCGGCCGGAAACACCATATATTTT CSAPAGNTIYF NA NA TRBJ1-3 TRBV20-1
TGCGCCAGCAGCCCATCCGGGACTACCTCCTACAATGAGCAGTTCTTC CASSPSGTTSYNEQFF once TRBD2 TRBJ2-1 TRBV4-3
TGCGCCAGCAGCCAAGAGAACAGGGGGAGCGAGCAGTACTTC CASSQENRGSEQYF NA TRBD1 TRBJ2-7 TRBV4-1
TGTGCCAGCAGCCCCCAGGGTTTTCCCACTGAAGCTTTCTTT CASSPQGFPTEAFF NA NA TRBJ1-1 TRBV9
TGTGCCAGCAGCCAGAATCTCAGAGCGGGAGGGGAGACCCAGTACTTC CASSQNLRAGGETQYF NA TRBD2 TRBJ2-5 TRBV7-9
TGTGCCAGCAGTGAGGGGACCCTATATGGCTACACCTTC CASSEGTLYGYTF NA NA TRBJ1-2 TRBV2
TGTGCCAGCAGTACAAATTCATTAAGGACCAGCTCCTACAATGAGCAGTTCTTC CASSTNSLRTSSYNEQFF NA NA TRBJ2-1 TRBV28
TGTGCCAGCAGCGCATTAGCGCCTAGCTCCTACAATGAGCAGTTCTTC CASSALAPSSYNEQFF NA NA TRBJ2-1 TRBV9
TGCGCCAGCAGCGCTGCCGGGACAGGGGACTCCTACGAGCAGTACTTC CASSAAGTGDSYEQYF NA TRBD1 TRBJ2-7 TRBV5-1
TGTGCCACCAGCAGAGGCAGGGGGCACAATCAGCCCCAGCATTTT CATSRGRGHNQPQHF NA TRBD1 TRBJ1-5 TRBV15
TGTGCCAGCAGCGTAGTTGCAAGCATGAACACTGAAGCTTTCTTT CASSVVASMNTEAFF NA NA TRBJ1-1 TRBV9